Listed here are 13 T cell receptor beta chains from one sample, sequenced in a study of spatial heterogeneity in lung cancer (dated by TCRdb to between 2019 and 2020). Sample time point, as interpreted from the label and publication: sample taken at primary tumor resection. Libraries were built with 5' RACE. Sequencing was carried out with a NextSeq 500. In TCRdb, the public reads were trimmed at Q25 with fastp and aligned with MiXCR, with productive beta chains retained. Every CDR3 protein is listed once, alongside the most common genes and DNA of its rows. The sample table records 30,000 to 40,000 distinct CDR3 sequences; roughly 3% of these occur just once. Of the sample, about 36% is held by the ten largest clones. Here the sequenced sample was normal lung tissue next to the tumor, taken at surgery. Every receptor here comes from a male donor with early-stage non-small cell lung cancer.

The J gene is TRBJ2-5, the V gene TRBV5-5; D remains unclear. This CDR3 comprises 16 residues. CDR1 and CDR2 from the germline V gene are SGHKS and YYEKEE (reference sequence). The V end lost 0 bases, the J end lost 0 bases, and 12 bases lay between the germline ends. CDR3 protein: CASSLGISSYQETQYF. The CDR3 DNA reads TGTGCCAGCAGCTTGGGAATAAGCAGCTACCAAGAGACCCAGTACTTC.

This clonotype has more than one count but fewer than ten. V is TRBV20-1 and J is TRBJ1-6; D remains unclear. Trimming took 5 bases from V and 5 from J, leaving 10 bases between them. This CDR3 is built from 13 residues. Germline CDR1 and CDR2: DFQATT and SNEGSKA (reference sequence). CDR3 nucleotides: TGCAGTGCTCCGTATAATAATAATTCACCCCTCCACTTT. This encodes CSAPYNNNSPLHF.

This clonotype was seen many times. This chain joins TRBV5-6 and TRBJ1-4; maybe TRBD1 (6 bases). Looked up from germline, CDR1 is SGHDT and CDR2 is YYEEEE. This CDR3 has 16 residues. V dropped 3 bases and J dropped 8 bases, with 20 bases sitting between them. CDR3 loop: CASSSAGTIKGEKLFF. CDR3 coding DNA: TGTGCCAGCAGCTCGGCCGGGACAATTAAAGGGGAAAAACTGTTTTTT. The entire variable domain, with the rest obtained from reference TRBV5-6 and TRBJ1-4, is as follows: DAGVTQSPTHLIKTRGQQVTLRCSPKSGHDTVSWYQQALGQGPQFIFQYYEEEERQRGNFPDRFSGHQFPNYSSELNVNALLLGDSALYLCASSSAGTIKGEKLFFGSGTQLSVL.

This clonotype was recorded many times. This chain uses TRBV28 with TRBJ1-5; D gene unclear. Germline V gives CDR1 MDHEN, CDR2 SYDVKM. The CDR3 contains 15 residues. Trimming left V 3 bases short and J 5 bases short, with 14 bases between. For the CDR3, the DNA is TGTGCCAGCAGTTTCCACTCCTCAGTCTATCAGCCCCAGCATTTT. Protein product: CASSFHSSVYQPQHF.

This clonotype was seen repeatedly, ten times or more. The chain links TRBV14 to TRBJ2-7; 7 nucleotides line up with TRBD1. Germline V CDR1 and CDR2: SGHDN, FVKESK. The CDR3 is 14 amino acids. V shed 4 bases, J shed 2 bases, and the junction held 5 bases outside the gene matches. CDR3 region: CASSPLGTAYEQYF. Written as DNA, the CDR3 is TGTGCCAGCAGCCCTCTCGGGACAGCCTACGAGCAGTACTTC.

Of note for this clonotype: This may come from a read error, since a much larger clone is one base off. The conserved final phenylalanine or tryptophan is absent from the CDR3, which likely points to a read error. The CDR3 is CASTGQNLMNTEAFL. CDR3 sequence (DNA): TGTGCCAGCACGGGACAAAATCTTATGAACACTGAAGCTTTCCTT. The chain joins TRBV6-1 to TRBJ1-1, with D perhaps TRBD1 (6 bases). The V and J ends lost 7 bases and 0 bases respectively, with 15 bases between them. CDR3 size: 15 residues. CDR1 MNHNS and CDR2 SASEGT come from the germline V gene.

This clonotype was found many times. The chain's CDR3 is CASSRQENNEQFF. The CDR3 DNA reads as TGTGCCAGCTCACGACAGGAAAACAATGAGCAGTTCTTC. V gene TRBV18 combines with J gene TRBJ2-1; weak D call: TRBD1 (6 bases). Trimming cost V 4 bases and J 5 bases, with 9 bases left between them. The germline CDR1 and CDR2 sequences are KGHSH and LQKENI. This CDR3 has 13 residues.

A note on this clonotype: A much larger clone lies one base from this, so it may be a read error. The chain links TRBV29-1 to TRBJ2-7; 7 bases are shared with TRBD2. In germline, CDR1 is SQVTM, CDR2 ANQGSEA. This CDR3 contains 12 residues. With 8 bases clipped from V and 3 bases from J, the junction kept 7 bases outside the gene matches. The CDR3 loop is CSCSREGYEQYF. CDR3 sequence (DNA): TGCAGCTGTAGCAGGGAGGGCTACGAGCAGTACTTC.

This clonotype has a count of ten or more. The V call is TRBV29-1, the J call TRBJ1-1, with TRBD1 as a possible D gene (5 bases). Germline CDR1 is SQVTM and CDR2 is ANQGSEA. The CDR3 has 12 amino acids. The V and J ends lost 7 bases and 1 base respectively, with 10 bases between them. The CDR3 bases are TGCAGCGCCGGGACCGAGAACACTGAAGCTTTCTTT. It yields the protein CSAGTENTEAFF.

This clonotype was recorded many times. This chain links TRBV2 with TRBJ2-7; D is unclear. Germline V CDR1 and CDR2: SNHLY, FYNNEI. The germline V and J ends were trimmed by 7 bases and 2 bases, with 6 bases remaining between them. The CDR3 spans 11 residues. CDR3 coding DNA: TGTGCCAGCACATACGCCTACGAGCAGTACTTC. It yields the protein CASTYAYEQYF.

This clonotype was recorded many times. The chain is built from TRBV28 and TRBJ1-5, with a possible D match to TRBD1 (5 bases). The germline V and J ends were trimmed by 10 bases and 1 base, with 8 bases remaining between them. This CDR3 is 12 amino acids long. Per the germline V gene, CDR1 is MDHEN and CDR2 is SYDVKM. CDR3 loop: CATYRSNQPQHF. The DNA for the CDR3 is TGTGCCACCTACAGGAGCAATCAGCCCCAGCATTTT.

The rearrangement links TRBV5-1 to TRBJ2-5, with D possibly being TRBD1 (5 bases). The CDR3 runs 14 residues. V was clipped by 4 bases and J by 1 base, with 11 bases between them. Per the germline V gene, CDR1 is SGHRS and CDR2 is YFSETQ. The CDR3 here is CASSPQGPQETQYF. DNA for the CDR3: TGCGCCAGCAGCCCGCAGGGTCCCCAAGAGACCCAGTACTTC. The full variable domain, completed using reference TRBV5-1 and TRBJ2-5, is KAGVTQTPRYLIKTRGQQVTLSCSPISGHRSVSWYQQTPGQGLQFLFEYFSETQRNKGNFPGRFSGRQFSNSRSEMNVSTLELGDSALYLCASSPQGPQETQYFGPGTRLLVL.

This clonotype was counted many times. This rearrangement joins TRBV29-1 to TRBJ1-5; perhaps TRBD1 as D (5 bases). Germline lookup yields CDR1 SQVTM and CDR2 ANQGSEA. The CDR3 consists of 13 residues. Trimming cost V 5 bases and J 4 bases, with 12 bases left between them. The CDR3 DNA reads as TGCAGCGTTCCCGACAGCCTTAATCAGCCCCAGCATTTT. Its protein product is CSVPDSLNQPQHF.